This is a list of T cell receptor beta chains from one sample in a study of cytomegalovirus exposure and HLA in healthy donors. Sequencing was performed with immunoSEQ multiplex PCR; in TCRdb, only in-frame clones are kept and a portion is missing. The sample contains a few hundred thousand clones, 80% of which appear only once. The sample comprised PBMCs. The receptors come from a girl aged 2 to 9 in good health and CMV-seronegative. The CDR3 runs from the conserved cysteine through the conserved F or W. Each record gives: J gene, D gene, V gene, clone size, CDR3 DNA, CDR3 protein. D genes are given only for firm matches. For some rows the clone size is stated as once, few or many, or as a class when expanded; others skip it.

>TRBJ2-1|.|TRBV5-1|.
TGCGCCAGCAGCTTAATGTTGCTGGCATCCTCCGATGAGCAGTTCTTC
CASSLMLLASSDEQFF
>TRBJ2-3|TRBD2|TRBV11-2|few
TGTGCCAGCAGCCTAAGACGACTAGCGACTAGCACAGATACGCAGTATTTT
CASSLRRLATSTDTQYF
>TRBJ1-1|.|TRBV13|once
TGTGCCAGCAGCTCCGGGAACACTGAAGCTTTCTTT
CASSSGNTEAFF
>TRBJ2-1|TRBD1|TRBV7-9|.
TGTGCCGGAACGGGACAGGGAACCTACAATGAGCAGTTCTTC
CAGTGQGTYNEQFF
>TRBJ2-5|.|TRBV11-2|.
TGTGCCAGCAGACTAGGGAGGGAGACCCAGTACTTC
CASRLGRETQYF
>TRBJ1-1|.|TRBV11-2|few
TGTGCCAGCAGCTTAAGGCCTTCGGGACACTTGAACACTGAAGCTTTCTTT
CASSLRPSGHLNTEAFF
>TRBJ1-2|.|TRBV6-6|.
TGTGCCAGCAGTTACTCTAGAGACAGTTATGGCTACACCTTC
CASSYSRDSYGYTF
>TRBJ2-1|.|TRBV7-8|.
TGTGCCAGCAGAAAGCGGTCGAGCTCCTACAATGAGCAGTTCTTC
CASRKRSSSYNEQFF
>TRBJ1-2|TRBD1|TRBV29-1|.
TGCAGCGTTGAGGTCGGGAAACAGGGGGTACTGGGCTATGGCTACACCTTC
CSVEVGKQGVLGYGYTF
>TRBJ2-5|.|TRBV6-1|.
TGTGCCAGCATTACCGGGGGGGACAGCCAAGAGACCCAGTACTTC
CASITGGDSQETQYF
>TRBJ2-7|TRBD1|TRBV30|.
TGTGCCTGGAGGCGGACAGGGAGCTCCTACGAGCAGTACTTC
CAWRRTGSSYEQYF
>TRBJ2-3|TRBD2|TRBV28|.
TGTGCCAGCAGTTTAAGTCTAGCGGGAGTGGAAACAGATACGCAGTATTTT
CASSLSLAGVETDTQYF
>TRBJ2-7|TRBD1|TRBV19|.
TGTGCCAGTAGTAAGGGGACAGGGGGCGGATACGAGCAGTACTTC
CASSKGTGGGYEQYF
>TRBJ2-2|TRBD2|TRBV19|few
TGTGCCAGTAGTTGGGGGGGGGACACCGGGGAGCTGTTTTTT
CASSWGGDTGELFF
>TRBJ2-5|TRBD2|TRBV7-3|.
TGTGCCAGCAGTACTCCGGGAGGAAGTGAGACCCAGTACTTC
CASSTPGGSETQYF
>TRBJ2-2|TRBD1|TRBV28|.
TGTGCCAGCAGTCCCCCGGGACAGGTAACACCCGGGGAGCTGTTTTTT
CASSPPGQVTPGELFF
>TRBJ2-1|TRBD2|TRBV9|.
TGTGCCAGCAGCGTAGCGGCGCGGGAGGGTTTCGATGAGCAGTTCTTC
CASSVAAREGFDEQFF
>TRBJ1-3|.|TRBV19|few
TGTGCCAGTAGTTCGGGAGCCTCTGGAAACACCATATATTTT
CASSSGASGNTIYF
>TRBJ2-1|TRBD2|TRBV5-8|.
TGTGCCAGCAGCCCTCTCAAAGCGGGGGGGTTGGATGAGCAGTTCTTC
CASSPLKAGGLDEQFF
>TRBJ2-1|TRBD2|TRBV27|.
TGTGCCAGCAGTTCGGGACTAGCGGGAGCAAGGGAGCAGTTCTTC
CASSSGLAGAREQFF
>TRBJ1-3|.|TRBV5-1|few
TGCGCCAGCAGCTTTGAGGGATCTGGAAACACCATATATTTT
CASSFEGSGNTIYF
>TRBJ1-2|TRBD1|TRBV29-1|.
TGCAGCGTCTTTATAAGGGACAGGGCCCAAGGAGGCTACACCTTC
CSVFIRDRAQGGYTF
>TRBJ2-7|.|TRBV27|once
TGTGCCAGCAGTTTATCTCTCGGTAGCGAGCAGTACTTC
CASSLSLGSEQYF
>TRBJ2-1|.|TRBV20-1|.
TGCAGTGCTAGAGATGGCCGGGATCTCTTC
CSARDGRDLF
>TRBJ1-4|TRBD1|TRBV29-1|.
TGCAGCGTTGGGCAGGGGGGCTCTAATGAAAAACTGTTTTTT
CSVGQGGSNEKLFF
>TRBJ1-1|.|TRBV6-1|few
TGTGCCAGCAGTGAACGGGTCGGTACTGAAGCTTTCTTT
CASSERVGTEAFF
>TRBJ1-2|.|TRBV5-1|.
TGCGCCAGCAGCCAAGACAGAGTCCTTTTCTATCGCTACACCTTC
CASSQDRVLFYRYTF
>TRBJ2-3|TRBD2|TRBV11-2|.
TGTGCCAGCAGCTTACGTGGGGCGGGAGGGCCGACAGATACGCAGTATTTT
CASSLRGAGGPTDTQYF
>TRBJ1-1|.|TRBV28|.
TGTGCCAGCACCTTACCCCGAGGGGGTACTGAAGCTTTCTTT
CASTLPRGGTEAFF
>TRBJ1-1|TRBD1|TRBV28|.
TGTGCCAGCAGTTCGGGGACAGCGATGAACACTGAAGCTTTCTTT
CASSSGTAMNTEAFF
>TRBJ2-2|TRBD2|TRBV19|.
TGTGCCAGTAGTATTGAGGTGGGACTAGTCGGCACCGGGGAGCTGTTTTTT
CASSIEVGLVGTGELFF
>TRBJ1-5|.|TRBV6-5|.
TGTGCCAGCAGTTCCGGGAGGGATCAGCCCCAGCATTTT
CASSSGRDQPQHF
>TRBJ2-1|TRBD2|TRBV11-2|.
TGTGCCAGCAGCCCAACTATAAGACTAGCGGGGTACAATGAGCAGTTCTTC
CASSPTIRLAGYNEQFF
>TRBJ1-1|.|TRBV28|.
TGTGCCAGCAGTCGTCAGGGCACTGAAGCTTTCTTT
CASSRQGTEAFF
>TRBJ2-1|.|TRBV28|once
TGTGCCAGCACCTGGGGGCTTCCCAGTGAGCAGTTCTTC
CASTWGLPSEQFF
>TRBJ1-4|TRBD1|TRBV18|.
TGTGCCAGCTCAACCACAGGGGCAGCTAATGAAAAACTGTTTTTT
CASSTTGAANEKLFF
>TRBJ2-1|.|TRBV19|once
TGTGCCAGTAGTATCCAATTAAGCGCCTTCTCCTACAATGAGCAGTTCTTC
CASSIQLSAFSYNEQFF